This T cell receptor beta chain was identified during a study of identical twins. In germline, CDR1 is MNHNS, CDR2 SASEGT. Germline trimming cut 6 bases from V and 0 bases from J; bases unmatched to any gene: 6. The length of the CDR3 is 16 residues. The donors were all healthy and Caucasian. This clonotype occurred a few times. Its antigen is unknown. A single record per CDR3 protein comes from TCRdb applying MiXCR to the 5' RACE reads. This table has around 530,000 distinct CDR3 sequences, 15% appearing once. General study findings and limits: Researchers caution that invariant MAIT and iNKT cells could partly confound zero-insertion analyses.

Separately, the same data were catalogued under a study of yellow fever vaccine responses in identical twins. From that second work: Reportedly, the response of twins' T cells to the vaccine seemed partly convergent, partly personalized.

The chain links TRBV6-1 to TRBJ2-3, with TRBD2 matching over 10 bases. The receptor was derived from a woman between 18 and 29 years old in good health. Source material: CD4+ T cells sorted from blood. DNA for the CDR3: TGTGCCAGCAGCCTAAAGACTAGCGGGAGCACAGATACGCAGTATTTT. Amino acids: CASSLKTSGSTDTQYF.